The 30 T cell receptor beta chains below all came from one sample that was sequenced in a study of blood T cell repertoires in COVID-19. Sequencing was performed with immunoSEQ multiplex PCR; in TCRdb, only in-frame clones are kept and a portion is missing. This table holds 45,000 to 70,000 clones, approximately 80% found once. Sequencing input: peripheral blood. These receptor sequences come from a man aged 55 to 70 with acute or convalescent COVID-19.

J is TRBJ2-7 and V is TRBV5-5; no reliable D call. Germline CDR1 reads SGHKS; CDR2 reads YYEKEE (reference sequence). The CDR3 sequence is 13 residues long. Trimming took off 5 bases at V and 2 bases at J, with 11 bases between the two ends. The DNA of the CDR3 is TGTGCCAGCAGTAATTATGGAGCCTACGAGCAGTACTTC. This gives the protein CASSNYGAYEQYF. Drawing the rest from reference TRBV5-5 and TRBJ2-7, the complete variable domain is DAGVTQSPTHLIKTRGQQVTLRCSPISGHKSVSWYQQVLGQGPQFIFQYYEKEERGRGNFPDRFSARQFPNYSSELNVNALLLGDSALYLCASSNYGAYEQYFGPGTRLTVT.

J is TRBJ2-7 and V is TRBV5-6; a possible D gene is TRBD1 (6 bases). The germline V and J ends were trimmed by 4 bases and 4 bases, with 21 bases remaining between them. Germline loops: CDR1 SGHDT, CDR2 YYEEEE. The CDR3 length is 16 residues. The CDR3 DNA reads TGTGCCAGCAGCGGGACCCCTTCCGGGACAATTTACGAGCAGTACTTC. It yields the protein CASSGTPSGTIYEQYF.

The V gene is TRBV5-5, the J gene TRBJ2-2; D not resolved. Germline loops: CDR1 SGHKS, CDR2 YYEKEE (reference sequence). The CDR3 is 13 amino acids. V was shortened by 5 bases and J by 1 base, with 6 bases between the two germline ends. CDR3 protein: CASSDLNTGELFF. The CDR3 coding sequence is TGTGCCAGCAGTGACTTGAACACCGGGGAGCTGTTTTTT.

This chain connects TRBV6-2 or TRBV6-3 to TRBJ1-2, with D maybe TRBD1 (6 bases). Germline-derived CDR1 and CDR2 are MNHEY and SVGEGT. Trimming removed 5 bases at V and 2 bases at J, with 12 bases between. This CDR3 region has 14 residues. The CDR3 loop reads CASSPITGNYGYTF. CDR3 bases: TGTGCCAGCAGTCCGATAACAGGGAACTATGGCTACACCTTC.

The chain carries TRBV19 and TRBJ1-6; D remains unclear. The length of the CDR3 is 13 residues. Trimming left V 2 bases short and J 10 bases short, with 9 bases between. The germline V gene encodes CDR1 LNHDA and CDR2 SQIVND (reference sequence). CDR3 DNA sequence: TGTGCCAGTAGTATAAGTCCCGCGTCACCCCTCCACTTT. This gives the protein CASSISPASPLHF.

This chain connects TRBV19 to TRBJ1-5; no clear D. Germline V lookup: CDR1 LNHDA, CDR2 SQIVND (reference sequence). Trimming took 2 bases from V and 1 from J, leaving 9 bases between them. This CDR3 contains 15 residues. CDR3 bases: TGTGCCAGTAGTATACCCAGGCACAGCAATCAGCCCCAGCATTTT. This codes for CASSIPRHSNQPQHF. The whole variable domain, filled in from reference TRBV19 and TRBJ1-5, reads DGGITQSPKYLFRKEGQNVTLSCEQNLNHDAMYWYRQDPGQGLRLIYYSQIVNDFQKGDIAEGYSVSREKKESFPLTVTSAQKNPTAFYLCASSIPRHSNQPQHFGDGTRLSIL.

The chain joins TRBV14 to TRBJ1-2; no reliable D call. V gave up 7 bases and J gave up 8 bases, with 14 bases separating them. The V gene's germline CDR1 is SGHDN and CDR2 FVKESK. This CDR3 has 12 amino acids. The CDR3 loop is CASNSGLSGYTF. The CDR3 DNA reads as TGTGCCAGCAATTCTGGACTGTCCGGCTACACCTTC.

V and J are TRBV5-6 and TRBJ2-5; no clear D. The CDR3 loop spans 11 amino acids. Germline V gene sequence: CDR1 SGHDT, CDR2 YYEEEE. Trimming left V 4 bases short and J 2 bases short, with 3 bases between. The CDR3 coding sequence is TGTGCCAGCAGCCGTCAAGAGACCCAGTACTTC. It translates to CASSRQETQYF.

V gene TRBV24-1 combines with J gene TRBJ1-2; D is possibly TRBD1 (6 bases). The CDR3 consists of 16 residues. Trimming pared 2 bases from V and 4 bases from J, leaving 16 bases between. Germline loops: CDR1 KGHDR, CDR2 SFDVKD. CDR3 in amino acids: CATSDSRTGTGYGYTF. In DNA, the CDR3 is TGTGCCACCAGTGATTCCAGAACAGGGACCGGCTATGGCTACACCTTC.

This clone was observed a handful of times. This CDR3 is CASGSQGASNSPLHF. Written as DNA, the CDR3 is TGTGCCAGCGGCAGCCAGGGGGCTTCAAATTCACCCCTCCACTTT. The rearrangement uses TRBV27 and TRBJ1-6; 8 bases align to TRBD1. This CDR3 contains 15 residues. From germline, CDR1 is MNHEY and CDR2 SMNVEV (reference sequence). Unmatched junction bases numbered 10, after V lost 8 bases and J lost 7 bases.

V usage is TRBV5-4 and J usage is TRBJ2-3, with TRBD2 identical over 12 bases. Germline V gene sequence: CDR1 SGHNT, CDR2 YYREEE (reference sequence). Trimming at V came to 6 bases and at J to 5 bases, leaving 7 bases not matched to a gene. This CDR3 spans 15 amino acids. CDR3 region: CASNPSGGAGDTQYF. CDR3 bases: TGTGCCAGCAACCCTAGCGGGGGGGCGGGAGATACGCAGTATTTT.

The chain couples TRBV27 to TRBJ1-3; D ambiguous. Germline V gene sequence: CDR1 MNHEY, CDR2 SMNVEV (reference sequence). The length of the CDR3 is 17 residues. Trimming shortened V by 7 bases and J by 0 bases, and 19 bases separated the two germline ends. The CDR3 protein is CASIGGGLHGSGNTIYF. CDR3 bases: TGTGCCAGCATCGGAGGCGGGCTCCATGGCTCTGGAAACACCATATATTTT.

The CDR3 region has the DNA TGTGCCATCAGGGCGATGAAGGGAGATACTGAAGCTTTCTTT. Its protein product is CAIRAMKGDTEAFF. This chain connects TRBV10-3 to TRBJ1-1; no clear D gene. There are 14 residues in the CDR3. The V gene's germline CDR1 is ENHRY and CDR2 SYGVKD. V was trimmed by 6 bases and J by 5 bases, leaving 16 bases between them.

This chain joins TRBV5-4 and TRBJ2-5; perhaps TRBD2 as D (6 bases). V was shortened by 5 bases and J by 2 bases, with 10 bases between the two germline ends. The germline CDR1 and CDR2 sequences are SGHNT and YYREEE (reference sequence). CDR3 length: 13 amino acids. Here the CDR3 DNA reads TGTGCCAGCAGAGGCGGGGCTCAAGAGACCCAGTACTTC. Its protein is CASRGGAQETQYF. The full variable domain, in which reference TRBV5-4 and TRBJ2-5 provide the parts outside the CDR3, is ETGVTQSPTHLIKTRGQQVTLRCSSQSGHNTVSWYQQALGQGPQFIFQYYREEENGRGNFPPRFSGLQFPNYSSELNVNALELDDSALYLCASRGGAQETQYFGPGTRLLVL.

This clone came up many times. The genes are TRBV24-1 and TRBJ2-7, with a possible D match to TRBD2 (6 bases). This CDR3 region has 15 residues. Trimming left V 5 bases short and J 2 bases short, with 15 bases between. The V gene's germline CDR1 is KGHDR and CDR2 SFDVKD. The CDR3 coding sequence is TGTGCCACCAGTGGAGGTCGGCGGGGTCCCTACGAGCAGTACTTC. Amino acid sequence: CATSGGRRGPYEQYF.

This clone appeared once. V usage is TRBV27 and J usage is TRBJ1-2; 9 nucleotides agree with TRBD1. Germline trimming cut 2 bases from V and 7 bases from J; bases unmatched to any gene: 11. CDR1 and CDR2 (germline): MNHEY, SMNVEV (reference sequence). This CDR3 is 16 amino acids long. In DNA, the CDR3 is TGTGCCAGCAGTTTAGGGACAGGGTTCACCGAGCGTGGCTACACCTTC. Translated, it gives CASSLGTGFTERGYTF.

The chain carries TRBV19 and TRBJ2-2, with 11 bases aligning to TRBD1. The ends lost 5 bases at V and 6 bases at J; junction bases unmatched: 2. Germline loops: CDR1 LNHDA, CDR2 SQIVND (reference sequence). The CDR3 runs to 14 residues. The CDR3 coding sequence is TGTGCCAGTAGTCCGGGACAGGGGGCCGGGGAGCTGTTTTTT. Amino acid sequence: CASSPGQGAGELFF.

The V and J genes are TRBV18 and TRBJ1-2; 7 nucleotides line up with TRBD1. Germline V gives CDR1 KGHSH, CDR2 LQKENI. V dropped 0 bases and J dropped 4; count of bases not matched to a gene: 2. This CDR3 region has 14 residues. The CDR3 loop is CASSPPTGIYGYTF. CDR3 DNA: TGTGCCAGCTCACCACCGACAGGGATCTATGGCTACACCTTC.

The rearrangement links TRBV5-1 to TRBJ2-5; 8 bases line up with TRBD1. Germline loops: CDR1 SGHRS, CDR2 YFSETQ. Germline trimming cut 7 bases from V and 0 bases from J; bases unmatched to any gene: 8. The CDR3 length is 15 residues. CDR3 sequence reads: CASSPVQGDQETQYF. The CDR3 nucleotides read TGCGCCAGCTCACCCGTACAGGGGGACCAAGAGACCCAGTACTTC.

The rearrangement joins TRBV9 to TRBJ1-2; no firm D call. V shed 4 bases and J shed 4 bases, with 17 bases lying between them. The CDR3 covers 15 residues. Germline V gene sequence: CDR1 SGDLS, CDR2 YYNGEE. The CDR3 DNA sequence: TGTGCCAGCAGCCCTCGTACTCACAGTTCCTATGGCTACACCTTC. Translation: CASSPRTHSSYGYTF.

This chain links TRBV6-5 with TRBJ1-6; tentatively, D is TRBD1 (6 bases). The germline V gene has CDR1 MNHEY and CDR2 SVGAGI. V lost 0 bases and J 5 bases, leaving 11 bases between the germline ends. The CDR3 is 16 amino acids. The CDR3 loop is CASSYSAAGDNSPLHF. Here the CDR3 DNA reads TGTGCCAGCAGTTACTCCGCTGCAGGGGATAATTCACCCCTCCACTTT.

The chain is built from TRBV4-2 and TRBJ1-4; D remains unclear. Germline CDR1 and CDR2: LGHNA and YNFKEQ. The CDR3 is made up of 15 amino acids. Trimming pared 0 bases from V and 8 bases from J, leaving 13 bases between. Here the CDR3 reads CASSQEGGHREKLFF. In DNA, the CDR3 is TGTGCCAGCAGCCAAGAGGGAGGGCATAGGGAAAAACTGTTTTTT.

The chain employs TRBV14 and TRBJ2-7; unclear D gene. Trimming cost V 1 base and J 3 bases, with 4 bases left between them. CDR1 and CDR2 (germline): SGHDN, FVKESK. This CDR3 has 12 amino acids. CDR3 region: CASSQGIYEQYF. The DNA of the CDR3 is TGTGCCAGCAGCCAAGGTATCTACGAGCAGTACTTC.

The rearrangement links TRBV25-1 to TRBJ2-2, with 9 bases identical to TRBD1. V was clipped by 4 bases and J by 5 bases; unmatched bases: 8. This CDR3 has 16 amino acids. From germline, CDR1 is MGHDK and CDR2 SYGVNS. CDR3 coding DNA: TGTGCCAGCAGTGGCCGGGACAGGGCTTTGACCGGGGAGCTGTTTTTT. Amino acids: CASSGRDRALTGELFF.

This chain connects TRBV7-8 to TRBJ2-1; TRBD2 is a possible D gene (6 bases). CDR3 length: 14 amino acids. V gave up 5 bases and J gave up 7 bases, with 15 bases separating them. Per the germline V gene, CDR1 is SGHVS and CDR2 is FQNEAQ. The CDR3 protein is CASSTSGLLNEQFF. In DNA form, the CDR3 reads TGTGCCAGCAGCACCTCGGGACTTTTAAATGAGCAGTTCTTC.

V usage is TRBV11-3 and J usage is TRBJ2-5, with D possibly TRBD2 on 6 matching bases. The germline V and J ends were trimmed by 1 base and 2 bases, with 11 bases remaining between them. Germline CDR1 and CDR2: SGHNT and YENEEA. This CDR3 is 15 amino acids long. The DNA for the CDR3 is TGTGCCAGCAGCTTAGTTCCGGGGAGGCAAGAGACCCAGTACTTC. This translates into CASSLVPGRQETQYF.

This clone ranks as medium-sized (0.01 to 0.1%). CDR3 amino acids: CASNDREKDEQYF. In nucleotides, the CDR3 is TGTGCCAGCAACGACAGGGAGAAGGACGAGCAGTACTTC. This chain links TRBV6-4 with TRBJ2-7; 7 bases line up with TRBD1. V was pared by 7 bases and J by 5 bases, with 8 bases of the junction left unmatched. Germline V gives CDR1 MRHNA, CDR2 SNTAGT. The CDR3 sequence is 13 residues long.

V gene TRBV19 combines with J gene TRBJ1-2; no clear D gene. Germline CDR1 is LNHDA and CDR2 is SQIVND (reference sequence). The CDR3 is 12 residues long. V lost 7 bases and J lost 4, with 10 bases in between. CDR3 in amino acids: CASNSGSYGYTF. The DNA of the CDR3 is TGTGCCAGTAATTCCGGGAGCTATGGCTACACCTTC.

This chain connects TRBV27 to TRBJ1-5; no definite D call. CDR1 MNHEY and CDR2 SMNVEV come from the germline V gene (reference sequence). The CDR3 sequence is 14 residues long. Trimming pared 6 bases from V and 0 bases from J, leaving 9 bases between. CDR3 sequence reads: CASRSIYSNQPQHF. The DNA for the CDR3 is TGTGCCAGCAGATCTATCTATAGCAATCAGCCCCAGCATTTT.

The rearrangement links TRBV9 to TRBJ2-3; 8 nucleotides align to TRBD2. Looked up from germline, CDR1 is SGDLS and CDR2 is YYNGEE. The V and J ends lost 4 bases and 2 bases, in that order; junction bases with no gene match: 15. The CDR3 loop spans 18 amino acids. The CDR3: CASSQESGGIVITDTQYF. The CDR3 DNA is TGTGCCAGCAGCCAAGAATCGGGGGGGATCGTGATCACAGATACGCAGTATTTT.